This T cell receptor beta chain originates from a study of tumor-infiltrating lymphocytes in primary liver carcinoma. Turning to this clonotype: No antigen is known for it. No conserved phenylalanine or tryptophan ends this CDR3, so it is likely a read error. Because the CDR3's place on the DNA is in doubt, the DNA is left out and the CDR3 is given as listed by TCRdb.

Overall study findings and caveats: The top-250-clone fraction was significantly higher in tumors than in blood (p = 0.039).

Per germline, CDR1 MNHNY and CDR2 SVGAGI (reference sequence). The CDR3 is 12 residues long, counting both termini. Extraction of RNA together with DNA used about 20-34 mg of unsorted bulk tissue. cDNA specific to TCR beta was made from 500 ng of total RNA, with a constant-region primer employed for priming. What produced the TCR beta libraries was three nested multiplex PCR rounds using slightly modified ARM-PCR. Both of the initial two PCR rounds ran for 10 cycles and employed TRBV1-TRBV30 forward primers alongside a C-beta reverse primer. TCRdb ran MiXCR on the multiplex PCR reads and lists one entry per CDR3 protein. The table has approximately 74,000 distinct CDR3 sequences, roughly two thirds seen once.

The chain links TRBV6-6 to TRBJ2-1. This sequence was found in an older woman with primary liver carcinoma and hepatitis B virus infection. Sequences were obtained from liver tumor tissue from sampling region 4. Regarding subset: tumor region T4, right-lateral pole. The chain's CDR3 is CASTYSGAEQLY.